This T cell receptor beta chain was identified in a study of spatial heterogeneity in lung cancer. Turning to the study itself: The library had UMIs, and each TCR and UMI pair averaged more than ten raw reads.

CDR3 length equals 14 residues. Germline V gene lookup returns CDR1 SNHLY and CDR2 FYNNEI. Trimming removed 6 bases from V and 4 bases from J, with 14 bases in between. TCRdb analysed the 5' RACE reads with MiXCR anew, one entry per CDR3 protein. The table has over 95,000 distinct CDR3 sequences, 11% seen once. Whole-study results and caveats: More often at tumor resection than at routine follow-up, ubiquitous expanded tumor TCRs were detected in the blood.

Remarks on this clonotype: As yet, its antigen is unknown.

Time point reported: blood at routine non-recurrence follow-up after resection. Tumor, nontumor lung or frozen PBMC supplied whole RNA that was sequenced unsorted. This chain connects TRBV2 to TRBJ2-3; possibly TRBD1 or TRBD2 for D (5 bases each). The receptor was derived from a female donor with early-stage non-small cell lung cancer. Here the sequenced sample was PBMCs, taken at follow-up. The CDR3 DNA reads as TGTGCCAGCAGGAGGGGTTTAAGCTCAGATACGCAGTATTTT. Protein product: CASRRGLSSDTQYF.